This T cell receptor beta chain was identified in a study of vaccination and CD4 T cells after COVID-19. Study as a whole: A CEFX pool, an HIV-1 Nef pool, or else no peptide went into the control cultures.

As concerns this clonotype: The antigen is not known.

Time point in this sample: late sampling 161 to 241 days after vaccination in three convalescent patients. Treatment noted: approximately nine-day PBMC culture with coronavirus spike peptide pools or control peptides (ViraFEST assay). PCR-confirmed positives ranged from March to December 2020, preceding US Alpha, Beta and Delta variants. The Oncomine TCR Beta short-read assay sequenced DNA from cultured CD4+ T cells. One entry per CDR3 protein results from TCRdb running MiXCR on the PCR reads. The table shows under 20,000 distinct CDR3 sequences, with less than 60% occurring only once. Germline lookup yields CDR1 SGHTA and CDR2 FQGNSA. There are 16 residues in the CDR3. The junction had 4 bases not matched to a gene; V was cut back by 1 base and J by 3 bases.

This chain joins TRBV7-2 and TRBJ1-1, with 11 positions matching TRBD1. The sequenced sample was CD4+ T cells from blood, cultured in vitro, obtained about 7 months after SARS-CoV-2 vaccination. The sequence derives from a human donor who had recovered from COVID-19. CDR3 residues: CASSLVGQGAYTEAFF. The CDR3, as DNA: TGTGCCAGCAGCTTAGTAGGACAGGGGGCGTACACTGAAGCTTTCTTT.